The T cell receptor (beta chain) described here comes from a study of blood T cell repertoires in COVID-19. The CDR3 covers 17 residues. The V gene's germline CDR1 is SGHRS and CDR2 YFSETQ. The V segment lost 0 bases and the J segment 7 bases; nucleotides outside the gene matches: 10. TCRdb's table, derived via immunoSEQ multiplex PCR, lists solely in-frame clones and lacks some. The sample consists of a few hundred thousand clones, about 91% of them appearing once. Participants' reported clinical history set cohort assignment. The sample comprised PBMCs or T cells enriched from blood (not recorded which). This chain uses TRBV5-1 with TRBJ1-4; 9 bases are shared with TRBD1. This TCR derives from a human donor in a cohort exposed to, infected with or recovered from COVID-19 (not recorded which). The donor label of this sample is uncertain. CDR3 loop: CASSLAGQGLSGEKLFF. The CDR3 nucleotides are TGCGCCAGCAGCTTGGCCGGACAGGGGCTTAGTGGTGAAAAACTGTTTTTT.